This TCR beta chain was obtained from a study of molecular identifiers for immune sequencing clone quantification. In TCRdb, the PCR reads were re-called with MiXCR into one record per CDR3 protein. This sample has hundreds of thousands of distinct CDR3 sequences, with about 25% found just once. CD8+CD4-CCR7+CD45RA+ sorting gave the naive CD8 T cells. This receptor was obtained from a human donor in good health. Some libraries in this study had Jurkat cell RNA spiked in. The sample was naive CD8+ T cells from blood, with Jurkat cell RNA spiked in. The subset: FACS-sorted CD8+CD4-CCR7+CD45RA+ naive T cells.

Here the CDR3 reads CASSSRTFDRDHYNEQFF. The DNA of the CDR3 is TGTGCCAGCAGTTCTAGAACCTTCGACAGGGACCACTACAATGAGCAGTTCTTC. The chain links TRBV28 to TRBJ2-1; TRBD1 aligns across 7 bases. In germline, CDR1 is MDHEN, CDR2 SYDVKM. The J segment lost 3 bases and the V segment lost 4 bases, leaving 15 bases of the junction unmatched. The CDR3 totals 18 residues.